Listed below are T cell receptor beta chains from one sample, sequenced in a study of T cell repertoires in aging, cancer and after chemotherapy. TCRdb itself ran the multiplex PCR reads through MiXCR, one entry per CDR3 protein. The sample has about 7,900 distinct CDR3 sequences, about 38% seen once. Sequencing used blood. These receptors all come from a human donor with a solid tumor. Both conserved end residues are part of each CDR3.

CDR3 length	V gene	CDR3 protein
14	TRBV11-3	CASSFRTSSYEQYF
16	TRBV15	CATSRDKAMENTEAFF
15	TRBV19	CASSIEAGLGETQYF
15	TRBV11-3	CASSPTISSGVEQFF
15	TRBV6-5	CASSSGGAGNQPQHF
15	TRBV27	CASSLPYSYNSPLHF
13	TRBV5-6	CASSPGGHYEQYF
15	TRBV11-3	CASSLDQWGLSEQFF
15	TRBV12-3/TRBV12-4	CASSPGTLYLHEQYF
18	TRBV7-5	CISVPPRRGQGISDTQYF
15	TRBV19	CASSPPDRGGTEAFF
19	TRBV24-1	CATSDRSPYYRVFNYGYTF
17	TRBV19	CASSIRQGARKLYGYTF
17	TRBV29-1	CSVSGQGGGTTSYEQYF
17	TRBV19	CASSNDPVVRPYQPQHF
16	TRBV14	CAILLPGQGGTGELFF
20	TRBV19	CASSIDRTSGGAPDTDTQYF
12	TRBV27	CASSFTGSEQYF
16	TRBV19	CASSIGVETAGNTIYF
10	TRBV11-3	CASSGDEAFF
13	TRBV29-1	CSVGDGQGAAIYF
13	TRBV5-6	CASRTDRAEELFF
18	TRBV6-5	CASSSRDRMRSGANVLTF
13	TRBV18	CASSPRNTGELFF
15	TRBV6-5	CASSYLKGGGTEAFF
15	TRBV7-9	CASSVGQGSTDTQYF
12	TRBV5-3	CARSFRGQPQHF
13	TRBV7-6	CASSLREGSPLHF
14	TRBV12-3/TRBV12-4	CASSRTFDGSPLHF
15	TRBV24-1	CATSGQGRNTGELSF
16	TRBV18	CASSRGLAGEEETQYF
12	TRBV29-1	CSVGTGSETQYF
13	TRBV30	CAWSTGRGNIQYF
14	TRBV12-3/TRBV12-4	CASSYPGHDYEQFF
11	TRBV19	CASKGGETQYF
13	TRBV6-2/TRBV6-3	CASSYGAAGELFF
11	TRBV11-3	CASRGGTAIYF
13	TRBV6-4	CASSLAWGTEAFF
15	TRBV6-2/TRBV6-3	CASSENGGTGTEAFF
14	TRBV19	CASSSSDFSYGYTF
13	TRBV29-1	CSVAEGTNTEAFF
14	TRBV6-5	CASRPDRAVTEAFF
14	TRBV6-5	CASSYSREARSKDF
13	TRBV6-2/TRBV6-3	CASSLTGSQPQHF
14	TRBV11-3	CASSFPGQGYGYTF
12	TRBV11-3	CASSSQGNEQFF
15	TRBV20-1	CSASPTSGSGNEQFF
13	TRBV19	CASSQDREYEQYF
13	TRBV30	CAWAGGGNEKLFF
14	TRBV11-3	CASSLDPSNTEAFF
14	TRBV5-5	CASSLLPEGETQYF
11	TRBV6-2/TRBV6-3	CASSPDRGQFF
13	TRBV6-1	CAIMAGGGQPQHF
14	TRBV6-5	CASSLGQGYTEAFF